This is a list of T cell receptor beta chains from one sample in a study of glioma-infiltrating T cells after dendritic cell vaccination. Produced via immunoSEQ multiplex PCR; TCRdb's table is partial and in-frame only. The sample has about 92,000 clones, around 86% seen once. The sample was blood, taken before dendritic cell vaccination. All receptors derive from a human donor with glioblastoma. The CDR3 runs from the conserved cysteine through the conserved F or W. The D gene is left open where the match is weak. Size values are once, few and many counts, or a class for expanded clones, and some rows have none.

abundance	j_gene	d_gene	len	v_gene	CDR3nt	CDR3aa
-	TRBJ2-7	TRBD1	14	TRBV19	TGTGCCAGTAGGCCGGGACAGGGGCAATACGAGCAGTACTTC	CASRPGQGQYEQYF
-	TRBJ2-7	TRBD2	15	TRBV2	TGTGCCAGCAGTGGGGCGCTAGCGGGGGGTTACGAGCAGTACTTC	CASSGALAGGYEQYF
once	TRBJ1-3	TRBD1	14	TRBV7-2	TGTGCCAGCAGACCCGGGACAGCCGGAAACACCATATATTTT	CASRPGTAGNTIYF
-	TRBJ2-7	TRBD1	14	TRBV7-9	TGTGCCAGCAGCTTAAACAGGGGGCGTTACGAGCAGTACTTC	CASSLNRGRYEQYF
-	TRBJ1-5	-	13	TRBV7-2	TGTGCCAGCAGCTTAGGAGGGATGAAGCCCCAGCATTTT	CASSLGGMKPQHF
-	TRBJ1-2	-	13	TRBV27	TGTGCCAGCAGTGGGGGGGAACACTATGGCTACACCTTC	CASSGGEHYGYTF
-	TRBJ2-5	-	15	TRBV4-2	TGTGCCAGCAGCCAAGGTTTCTCGCTAAGAGAGACCCAGTACTTC	CASSQGFSLRETQYF
-	TRBJ2-2	TRBD1	13	TRBV7-2	TGTGCCAGCAGCTCGGGACAGGTAGCGGAGCTGTTTTTT	CASSSGQVAELFF
-	TRBJ2-5	TRBD2	16	TRBV6-1	TGTGCCAGCAGTGAACTAGCGGGGGGACCCCAAGAGACCCAGTACTTC	CASSELAGGPQETQYF
few	TRBJ1-2	-	11	TRBV6-5	TGTGCCAGCAGTGGAGCGGGAGGCTACACCTTC	CASSGAGGYTF
few	TRBJ1-2	TRBD1	15	TRBV7-6	TGTGCCAGCAGCAACCCCCTTACAGGGGCCTATGGCTACACCTTC	CASSNPLTGAYGYTF
-	TRBJ2-2	-	13	TRBV10-1	TGCGCCAACGGCTGGAGGGACACCGGGGAGCTGTTTTTT	CANGWRDTGELFF
-	TRBJ1-2	-	13	TRBV18	TGTGCCAGCTCTCCCGACAGAACCTATGGCTACACCTTC	CASSPDRTYGYTF
-	TRBJ1-2	-	15	TRBV19	TGTGCCAGTAGAGGGGATAGGTCGGGACTCTATGGCTACACCTTC	CASRGDRSGLYGYTF
-	TRBJ2-5	-	16	TRBV4-2	TGTGCCAGCAGCCAAGTTGGGTATGTGACAGAAGAGACCCAGTACTTC	CASSQVGYVTEETQYF
few	TRBJ2-7	TRBD1	14	TRBV2	TGTGCCAGTGAACCGGGACAGGGGGCGGAAGAGCAGTACTTC	CASEPGQGAEEQYF
-	TRBJ1-5	-	18	TRBV4-3	TGCGCCAGCAGCCAAGAAGTGTATCCGGGGAAGAGTTATCAGCCCCAGCATTTT	CASSQEVYPGKSYQPQHF
-	TRBJ2-5	-	13	TRBV19	TGTGCCAGTAGGCCGGGACACGAAGAGACCCAGTACTTC	CASRPGHEETQYF
-	TRBJ2-7	TRBD2	15	TRBV28	TGTGCCAGCAGTCCGCGACTAGCGGGGCACTACGAGCAGTACTTC	CASSPRLAGHYEQYF
-	TRBJ2-7	TRBD1	13	TRBV7-3	TGTGCCAGCAGCTTCGGACAGGGCTACGAGCAGTACTTC	CASSFGQGYEQYF
-	TRBJ2-1	-	15	TRBV27	TGTGCCAGCAGTTCGATTTCCCTAGGAGGGAATGAGCAGTTCTTC	CASSSISLGGNEQFF
-	TRBJ1-6	TRBD1	13	TRBV2	TGTGCCACTAAACAGGGGGCGTCTTCACCCCTCCACTTT	CATKQGASSPLHF
-	TRBJ2-1	-	16	TRBV11-2	TGTGCCAGCAGCTTAGAAGGCGGGGACCTCTACAATGAGCAGTTCTTC	CASSLEGGDLYNEQFF
-	TRBJ2-3	-	12	TRBV6-5	TGTGCCAGCAGGTCCCAGGGAGGTACGCAGTATTTT	CASRSQGGTQYF
-	TRBJ2-3	TRBD1	16	TRBV6-1	TGTGCCAGCAGTGTCCGGGACAGGGGAGTGAAAGATACGCAGTATTTT	CASSVRDRGVKDTQYF
-	TRBJ2-3	-	15	TRBV9	TGTGCCAGCAGCGTAGCAGCGAGCCGCACAGATACGCAGTATTTT	CASSVAASRTDTQYF
once	TRBJ2-5	TRBD2	15	TRBV29-1	TGCAGCGCTGGCGGGACTAGCGGGGGGCCAGAGACCCAGTACTTC	CSAGGTSGGPETQYF
-	TRBJ1-4	TRBD1	16	TRBV2	TGTGCCAGCGCCAGAGACAGGGGCAAAACTAATGAAAAACTGTTTTTT	CASARDRGKTNEKLFF
-	TRBJ1-2	TRBD1	15	TRBV14	TGTGCCAGCAGCCGTACAGGGGGGTTAGGAGCTGGCTACACCTTC	CASSRTGGLGAGYTF
-	TRBJ2-1	-	15	TRBV6-1	TGTGCCAGCAGCTCCCTAGCATCCTCCTACAATGAGCAGTTCTTC	CASSSLASSYNEQFF
-	TRBJ2-3	-	13	TRBV2	TGTGCCAGCAGTGACAGGGGTACAGATACGCAGTATTTT	CASSDRGTDTQYF
-	TRBJ2-2	-	17	TRBV5-4	TGTGCCAGCAGCCCATCGTCGGGGCGGGGGAACACCGGGGAGCTGTTTTTT	CASSPSSGRGNTGELFF
-	TRBJ1-2	-	14	TRBV5-6	TGTGCCAGCAGCCCAATCGGACAAGGGATAAGCTACACCTTC	CASSPIGQGISYTF
-	TRBJ1-6	-	15	TRBV6-5	TGTGCCAGCAGCCCCCCGACAGGCGGTAATTCACCCCTCCACTTT	CASSPPTGGNSPLHF
-	TRBJ2-3	TRBD2	15	TRBV5-1	TGCGCCAGCAGGGGTGGGACTAGCGGAGCGGATACGCAGTATTTT	CASRGGTSGADTQYF
-	TRBJ1-6	-	16	TRBV9	TGTGCCAGCAGCGTAGGGGATCAGGGAATGGAATCACCCCTCCACTTT	CASSVGDQGMESPLHF
-	TRBJ2-3	-	16	TRBV27	TGTGCCAGCAGTTTATCGTTTTTGGCAGGGCCAGATACGCAGTATTTT	CASSLSFLAGPDTQYF
-	TRBJ2-7	TRBD1	15	TRBV19	TGTGCCAGTAGGAATACCGGGACAGGGCATGGCGAGCAGTACTTC	CASRNTGTGHGEQYF
-	TRBJ2-7	TRBD2	14	TRBV13	TGTGCCAGCAGCTATGGGGGCGGGGGGACACGGCAGTACTTC	CASSYGGGGTRQYF
-	TRBJ2-7	TRBD2	13	TRBV6-6	TGTGCCAGCAGGTCAGCGGGAGTCTACGAGCAGTACTTC	CASRSAGVYEQYF
-	TRBJ2-7	TRBD1	15	TRBV9	TGTGCCAGCAGCGCCCGGGACAGGGATGGAGACGAGCAGTACTTC	CASSARDRDGDEQYF
-	TRBJ2-7	-	12	TRBV19	TGTGCCAGTAGTATCGGAGCCCACGAGCAGTACTTC	CASSIGAHEQYF
-	TRBJ1-5	-	15	TRBV5-1	TGCGCCAGCAGCTTGGCCCAGTATAGCAATCAGCCCCAGCATTTT	CASSLAQYSNQPQHF
-	TRBJ2-5	-	16	TRBV7-6	TGTGCCAGCAGCTTCCGGGGGAGCGGTTTGGTTGAGACCCAGTACTTC	CASSFRGSGLVETQYF
-	TRBJ2-2	-	17	TRBV9	TGTGCCAGCAGCGTAGCTAGGGGCGTCACGAACACCGGGGAGCTGTTTTTT	CASSVARGVTNTGELFF